These 28 T cell receptor beta chains were all obtained from the same sample, sequenced in a study of radiotherapy plus CTLA-4 blockade in lung cancer. Using immunoSEQ multiplex PCR, the repertoire was profiled, and TCRdb retains in-frame clones only, with some absent. The sample shows tens of thousands of clones, approximately 86% of them seen only once. Material: peripheral blood, obtained from a patient treated with radiotherapy plus ipilimumab. The receptors come from a human donor with non-small cell lung cancer who had a partial response to radiotherapy plus ipilimumab.

This clone was counted a few times. The chain carries TRBV28 and TRBJ2-1, with D possibly being TRBD2 (5 bases). The ends were cut back, 5 bases at V and 8 bases at J, with 22 bases in the middle. In germline, CDR1 is MDHEN, CDR2 SYDVKM. The CDR3 length is 16 residues. CDR3 DNA sequence: TGTGCCAGCAGTCAACTGGTGGGGTGGGGTAGCGATGAGCAGTTCTTC. Translating it yields CASSQLVGWGSDEQFF.

V and J are TRBV11-2 and TRBJ2-1; 12 positions agree with TRBD2. This CDR3 region has 15 residues. Germline loops: CDR1 SGHAT, CDR2 FQNNGV. With V trimmed by 1 base and J by 9 bases, 4 bases remained unmatched. The CDR3, as DNA: TGTGCCAGCAGCTTAGGGCTAGCGGGAGGGGCTGAGCAGTTCTTC. Residues: CASSLGLAGGAEQFF.

This chain uses TRBV25-1 with TRBJ1-4; TRBD1 matches 10 bases. This CDR3 contains 17 residues. The germline V gene encodes CDR1 MGHDK and CDR2 SYGVNS. Trimming at V came to 2 bases and at J to 2 bases, leaving 5 bases not matched to a gene. The CDR3 region is CASSEPGQGSTNEKLFF. DNA for the CDR3: TGTGCCAGCAGTGAACCGGGACAGGGGTCGACTAATGAAAAACTGTTTTTT. Drawing the rest from reference TRBV25-1 and TRBJ1-4, the complete variable domain is EADIYQTPRYLVIGTGKKITLECSQTMGHDKMYWYQQDPGMELHLIHYSYGVNSTEKGDLSSESTVSRIRTEHFPLTLESARPSHTSQYLCASSEPGQGSTNEKLFFGSGTQLSVL.

This clone was counted only a few times. The chain couples TRBV5-1 to TRBJ1-1; 7 positions agree with TRBD1. V lost 7 bases to trimming and J lost 11 bases; unmatched junction nucleotides: 20. This CDR3 has 15 amino acids. Germline V CDR1 and CDR2: SGHRS, YFSETQ. The CDR3 loop is CASSPRIMRQGTAFF. CDR3 in DNA: TGCGCCAGCTCCCCGAGGATAATGAGACAGGGCACGGCTTTCTTT.

The chain joins TRBV28 to TRBJ2-7; D might be TRBD1 (5 bases). The CDR3 runs to 13 residues. V lost 4 bases to trimming and J lost 9 bases, with 16 bases between them. Germline V CDR1 and CDR2: MDHEN, SYDVKM. CDR3 amino acids: CASSSPRVLGQYV. Written as DNA, the CDR3 is TGTGCCAGCAGTTCCCCCAGGGTGTTGGGGCAGTACGTC.

This sequence joins TRBV5-4 and TRBJ2-3; the D is unclear. CDR1 and CDR2 from the germline V gene are SGHNT and YYREEE (reference sequence). The CDR3 is 17 amino acids. The V end lost 0 bases, the J end lost 4 bases, and 18 bases lay between the germline ends. Written as DNA, the CDR3 is TGTGCCAGCAGCTTGGCGCCCGCTACCCAATCCCCAGATACGCAGTATTTT. This encodes CASSLAPATQSPDTQYF. Combining the CDR3 with reference TRBV5-4 and TRBJ2-3 gives the whole variable domain ETGVTQSPTHLIKTRGQQVTLRCSSQSGHNTVSWYQQALGQGPQFIFQYYREEENGRGNFPPRFSGLQFPNYSSELNVNALELDDSALYLCASSLAPATQSPDTQYFGPGTRLTVL.

This clone has a handful of counts. The chain couples TRBV4-1 to TRBJ1-5; 7 bases align to TRBD1. Germline V gives CDR1 MGHRA, CDR2 YSYEKL. The V gene end was trimmed by 4 bases and the J gene end by 6 bases; junction bases not matched to a gene: 6. The CDR3 covers 14 residues. CDR3 protein: CASSPYDRVQPQHF. As DNA, the CDR3 is TGCGCCAGCAGCCCCTATGACAGGGTTCAGCCCCAGCATTTT.

This sequence joins TRBV15 and TRBJ1-3; D is undetermined. The germline V gene has CDR1 LNHNV and CDR2 YYDKDF (reference sequence). Trimming removed 1 base from V and 4 bases from J, with 14 bases in between. The CDR3 totals 16 residues. DNA of the CDR3: TGTGCCACCAGCAGAGGAAAAAAGGCGGGAGGAAACACCATATATTTT. It specifies CATSRGKKAGGNTIYF.

Here the CDR3 DNA reads TGTGCCAGCAGTTTAGTAGGGGAGGGGAACATTCAGTACTTC. This gives the protein CASSLVGEGNIQYF. The chain has TRBV28 and TRBJ2-4; 7 bases are shared with TRBD2. CDR3 length: 14 amino acids. V lost 2 bases, J lost 7 bases, and 5 bases stayed unmatched. The germline gives CDR1 MDHEN, CDR2 SYDVKM.

The J gene is TRBJ1-1, the V gene TRBV7-3; D may be TRBD1 (6 bases). The germline V and J ends were trimmed by 5 bases and 1 base, with 11 bases remaining between them. CDR1 and CDR2 from the germline V gene are SGHTA and FQGTGA. This CDR3 contains 14 residues. Here the CDR3 DNA reads TGTGCCAGCAGCATACAGGGTGAGAACACTGAAGCTTTCTTT. Its translation is CASSIQGENTEAFF.

The CDR3 loop reads CASSTQGGATEAFF. DNA of the CDR3: TGTGCCAGTAGTACACAGGGTGGTGCCACTGAAGCTTTCTTT. V usage is TRBV19 and J usage is TRBJ1-1; possibly TRBD1 for D (6 bases). The V and J ends lost 4 bases and 4 bases respectively, with 13 bases between them. CDR3 length equals 14 residues. Germline CDR1 LNHDA, CDR2 SQIVND (reference sequence).

The V gene is TRBV5-8, the J gene TRBJ2-7; tentative D call: TRBD2 (6 bases). In germline, CDR1 is SGHTS, CDR2 YDEGEE. The CDR3 totals 17 residues. The V and J ends lost 0 bases and 4 bases respectively, with 20 bases between them. In nucleotides, the CDR3 is TGTGCCAGCAGCTTGGCCCCGGGAATGGGGGGTATATACGAGCAGTACGTC. Protein product: CASSLAPGMGGIYEQYV.

The table lists this clone with a count of one. The chain uses TRBV5-1 and TRBJ1-3, with 7 bases identical to TRBD1. Germline V lookup: CDR1 SGHRS, CDR2 YFSETQ. CDR3 length equals 14 residues. Losses at the gene ends were 1 base for V and 7 bases for J; bases not matched to a gene: 5. Here the CDR3 DNA reads TGCGCCAGCAGCTTGTCAACAGGGGAGAACACCATATATTTT. Its protein is CASSLSTGENTIYF.

The J gene is TRBJ2-7, the V gene TRBV2; 8 nucleotides match TRBD2. V shed 5 bases, J shed 5 bases, and the junction held 8 bases outside the gene matches. Germline V gives CDR1 SNHLY, CDR2 FYNNEI. This CDR3 region has 14 residues. CDR3 DNA: TGTGCCAGCAGTTTTCGTAGCGGGATCGACGAGCAGTACGTC. This codes for CASSFRSGIDEQYV.

V gene TRBV21-1 combines with J gene TRBJ2-7; whether TRBD1, the table's D call, matches the DNA was not checked. TRBV21-1 is a known pseudogene. The CDR3 runs 17 residues. CDR3 region: CASSKVLDSIVQCEQYF. CDR3 bases: TGTGCCAGCAGCAAAGTTTTAGACAGTATAGTCCAATGCGAGCAGTACTTC.

The CDR3 loop reads CASRYQGSDGYTF. The CDR3 DNA reads TGTGCCAGCAGGTATCAGGGTTCGGATGGCTACACCTTC. The rearrangement uses TRBV6-5 and TRBJ1-2, with D perhaps matching TRBD1 (5 bases). Per germline, CDR1 MNHEY and CDR2 SVGAGI. This CDR3 region has 13 residues. The ends were cut back, 6 bases at V and 6 bases at J, with 14 bases in the middle.

The V call is TRBV29-1, the J call TRBJ1-1, with TRBD1 identical over 8 bases. In germline, CDR1 is SQVTM, CDR2 ANQGSEA. V lost 2 bases and J lost 5; bases outside the gene matches: 4. The CDR3 runs to 13 residues. The CDR3 spells CSVERDRWTEAFF. CDR3 bases: TGCAGCGTTGAAAGGGACAGGTGGACTGAAGCTTTCTTT.

This clone has only a few counts. The identical CDR3 is also encoded by other nucleotide sequences in the sample. The chain joins TRBV7-2 to TRBJ1-5; D remains ambiguous. Looked up from germline, CDR1 is SGHTA and CDR2 is FQGNSA. The V and J ends lost 2 bases and 3 bases respectively, with 8 bases between them. CDR3 length: 14 residues. CDR3 sequence reads: CASSLLGPNQPQHF. The DNA for the CDR3 is TGTGCCAGCAGCTTATTGGGCCCCAATCAGCCCCAGCATTTT.

J is TRBJ2-2 and V is TRBV25-1; D is unresolved. CDR3 length: 15 residues. The V gene's germline CDR1 is MGHDK and CDR2 SYGVNS. V was clipped by 2 bases and J by 6 bases, with 13 bases between them. The CDR3 DNA sequence: TGTGCCAGCAGTGAACTGGCCCCTTCGTCCGGGGAGCTGTTTTTT. Translated, it gives CASSELAPSSGELFF.

The chain combines TRBV15 with TRBJ1-5; 8 bases line up with TRBD1. Germline V gene data show CDR1 as LNHNV and CDR2 as YYDKDF (reference sequence). The CDR3 is 17 amino acids. Trimming took 1 base from V and 1 from J; bases not matched to a gene: 6. The CDR3, as DNA: TGTGCCACCAGCAGAGGGACAGGGATGCGGAGCAATCAGCCCCAGCATTTT. This codes for CATSRGTGMRSNQPQHF.

The chain couples TRBV30 to TRBJ2-7; D possibly corresponds to TRBD1 (5 bases). The V and J ends lost 0 bases and 6 bases respectively, with 15 bases between them. The germline V gene encodes CDR1 GTSNPN and CDR2 SVGIG (reference sequence). This CDR3 has 14 residues. The CDR3 DNA sequence: TGTGCCTGGAGTGTTACAGCAGGGCAAGGCGAGCAGTACGTC. Protein product: CAWSVTAGQGEQYV.

The chain couples TRBV18 to TRBJ1-5, with TRBD1 matching over 10 bases. CDR1 and CDR2 from the germline V gene are KGHSH and LQKENI. Germline trimming cut 6 bases from V and 7 bases from J; bases unmatched to any gene: 6. The CDR3 is made up of 14 amino acids. The CDR3 DNA follows: TGTGCCAGCTCGGGACAGGGGATAGGGCAGCCCCAGCATTTT. As protein: CASSGQGIGQPQHF.

This chain links TRBV7-9 with TRBJ2-3; D call uncertain. CDR1 is SEHNR and CDR2 is FQNEAQ in the germline V gene (reference sequence). The CDR3 spans 14 residues. Trimming left V 0 bases short and J 2 bases short, with 6 bases between. The CDR3, as DNA: TGTGCCAGCAGCTTAGCGCGCAACACAGATACGCAGTATTTT. This encodes CASSLARNTDTQYF. The full variable domain, with the rest looked up from reference TRBV7-9 and TRBJ2-3, is DTGVSQNPRHKITKRGQNVTFRCDPISEHNRLYWYRQTLGQGPEFLTYFQNEAQLEKSRLLSDRFSAERPKGSFSTLEIQRTEQGDSAMYLCASSLARNTDTQYFGPGTRLTVL.

The table lists this clone with a few counts. The J gene is TRBJ1-5, the V gene TRBV6-1; maybe TRBD1 (5 bases). V gave up 2 bases and J gave up 7 bases, with 15 bases separating them. The CDR3 covers 15 residues. Germline-derived CDR1 and CDR2 are MNHNS and SASEGT. The CDR3 DNA is TGTGCCAGCAGTGAACCGGGGGGTCGAGGGCAGCCCCAGCATTTT. Translation gives CASSEPGGRGQPQHF.

This sequence joins TRBV27 and TRBJ1-1; perhaps TRBD1 as D (6 bases). The CDR3 is 15 amino acids. V lost 2 bases to trimming and J lost 0 bases, with 10 bases between them. Germline V CDR1 and CDR2: MNHEY, SMNVEV (reference sequence). This CDR3 reads CASSLGGLMNTEAFF. The CDR3 region has the DNA TGTGCCAGCAGTTTAGGGGGCCTAATGAACACTGAAGCTTTCTTT.

This sequence joins TRBV2 and TRBJ1-4, with D maybe TRBD1 (5 bases). The germline V gene has CDR1 SNHLY and CDR2 FYNNEI. Trimming removed 7 bases from V and 3 bases from J, with 12 bases in between. This CDR3 comprises 14 residues. The CDR3 DNA sequence: TGTGCCAGCACGGGGGATGCGGCTAATGAAAAACTGTTTTTT. The encoded protein is CASTGDAANEKLFF.

The V and J genes are TRBV28 and TRBJ2-1; 7 positions agree with TRBD1. Looked up from germline, CDR1 is MDHEN and CDR2 is SYDVKM. The CDR3 consists of 14 residues. V dropped 7 bases and J dropped 7; count of bases not matched to a gene: 10. The CDR3 nucleotides are TGTGCCAGCAACCCTCAGGGGGAGAAGAATGAGCAGTTCTTC. Amino acids: CASNPQGEKNEQFF. The variable domain in full, completed from reference TRBV28 and TRBJ2-1, reads DVKVTQSSRYLVKRTGEKVFLECVQDMDHENMFWYRQDPGLGLRLIYFSYDVKMKEKGDIPEGYSVSREKKERFSLILESASTNQTSMYLCASNPQGEKNEQFFGPGTRLTVL.

The chain carries TRBV27 and TRBJ1-6; a possible D gene is TRBD1 (6 bases). The CDR3 has 15 residues. Trimming took 2 bases from V and 9 from J, leaving 14 bases between them. Germline V lookup: CDR1 MNHEY, CDR2 SMNVEV (reference sequence). The CDR3 spells CASSLGQKGGSPLHF. The CDR3 DNA reads TGTGCCAGCAGTTTAGGACAAAAAGGGGGTTCACCCCTCCACTTT.